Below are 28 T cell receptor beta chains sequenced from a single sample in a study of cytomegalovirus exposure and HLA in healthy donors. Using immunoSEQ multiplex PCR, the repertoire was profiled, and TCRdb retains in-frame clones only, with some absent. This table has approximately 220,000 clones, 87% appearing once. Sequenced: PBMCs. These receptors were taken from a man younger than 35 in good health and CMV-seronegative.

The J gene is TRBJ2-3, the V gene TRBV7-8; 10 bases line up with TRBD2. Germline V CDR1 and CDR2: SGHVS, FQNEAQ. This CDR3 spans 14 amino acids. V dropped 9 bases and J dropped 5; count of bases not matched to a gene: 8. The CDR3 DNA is TGTGCCAGTCAGCGGGGGGGCAATCAAGATACGCAGTATTTT. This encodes CASQRGGNQDTQYF.

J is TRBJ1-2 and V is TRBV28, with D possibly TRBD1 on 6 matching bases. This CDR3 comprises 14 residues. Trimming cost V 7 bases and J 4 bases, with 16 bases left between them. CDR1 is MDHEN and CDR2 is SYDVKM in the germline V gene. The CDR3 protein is CASNEPRGSYGYTF. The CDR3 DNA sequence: TGTGCCAGCAACGAACCCAGGGGCTCCTATGGCTACACCTTC.

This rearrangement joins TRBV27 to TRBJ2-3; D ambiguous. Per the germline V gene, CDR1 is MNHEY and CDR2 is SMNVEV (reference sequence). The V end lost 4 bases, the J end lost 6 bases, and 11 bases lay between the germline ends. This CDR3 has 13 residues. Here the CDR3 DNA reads TGTGCCAGCAGTTCCTACAGTTGGGATACGCAGTATTTT. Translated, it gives CASSSYSWDTQYF.

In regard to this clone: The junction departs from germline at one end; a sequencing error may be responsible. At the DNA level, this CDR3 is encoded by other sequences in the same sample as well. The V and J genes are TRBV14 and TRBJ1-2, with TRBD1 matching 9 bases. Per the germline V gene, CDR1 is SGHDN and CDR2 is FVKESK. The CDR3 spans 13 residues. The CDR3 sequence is CASSQGDREGYTF. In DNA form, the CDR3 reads TGTGCCAGCAGCCAAGGGGACAGGGAAGGCTATACCTTC.

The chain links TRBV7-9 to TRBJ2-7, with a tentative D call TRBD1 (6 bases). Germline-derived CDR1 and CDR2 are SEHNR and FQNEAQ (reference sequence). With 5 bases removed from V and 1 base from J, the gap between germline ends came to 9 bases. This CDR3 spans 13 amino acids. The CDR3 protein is CASSRGTSYEQYF. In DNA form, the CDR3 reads TGTGCCAGCAGCCGAGGGACATCCTACGAGCAGTACTTC.

The CDR3 sequence is CASSSTGWNEQFF. In DNA, the CDR3 is TGTGCCAGCAGCTCAACAGGGTGGAATGAGCAGTTCTTC. The chain is built from TRBV6-1 and TRBJ2-1, with a tentative D call TRBD1 (6 bases). Trimming stripped 6 bases from V and 7 bases from J, with 13 bases between. Germline-derived CDR1 and CDR2 are MNHNS and SASEGT. The CDR3 runs 13 residues.

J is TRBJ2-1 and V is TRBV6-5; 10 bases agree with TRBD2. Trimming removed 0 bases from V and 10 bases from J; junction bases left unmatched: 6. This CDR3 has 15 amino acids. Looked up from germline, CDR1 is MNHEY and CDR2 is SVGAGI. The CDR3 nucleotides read TGTGCCAGCAGTTACTCTAAGCGGGGGGGAACAGAGCAGTTCTTC. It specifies CASSYSKRGGTEQFF.

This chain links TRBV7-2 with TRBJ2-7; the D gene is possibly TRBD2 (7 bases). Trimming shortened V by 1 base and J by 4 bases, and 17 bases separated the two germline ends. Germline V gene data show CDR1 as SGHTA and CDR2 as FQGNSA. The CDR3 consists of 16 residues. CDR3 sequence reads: CASSLVTAGAVYEQYF. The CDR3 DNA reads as TGTGCCAGCAGCTTAGTGACGGCGGGGGCAGTTTACGAGCAGTACTTC.

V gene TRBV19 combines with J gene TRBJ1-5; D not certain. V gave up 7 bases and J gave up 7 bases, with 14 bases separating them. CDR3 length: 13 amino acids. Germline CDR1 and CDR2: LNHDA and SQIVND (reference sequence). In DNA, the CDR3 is TGTGCCAGTAATGGCGGGCAAAGGCAGCCCCAGCATTTT. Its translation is CASNGGQRQPQHF.

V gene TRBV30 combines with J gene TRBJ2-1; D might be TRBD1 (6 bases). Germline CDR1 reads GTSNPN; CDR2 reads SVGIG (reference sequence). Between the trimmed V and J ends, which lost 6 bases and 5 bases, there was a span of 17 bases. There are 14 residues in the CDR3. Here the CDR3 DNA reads TGTGCCTGCCTGGGGGCAACGAAGAACAATGAGCAGTTCTTC. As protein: CACLGATKNNEQFF.

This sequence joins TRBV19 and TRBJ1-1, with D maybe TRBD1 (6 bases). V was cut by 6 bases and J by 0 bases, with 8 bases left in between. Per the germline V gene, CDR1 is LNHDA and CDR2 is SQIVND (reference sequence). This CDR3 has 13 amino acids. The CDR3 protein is CASRRTVNTEAFF. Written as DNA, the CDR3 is TGTGCCAGTAGAAGGACAGTGAACACTGAAGCTTTCTTT.

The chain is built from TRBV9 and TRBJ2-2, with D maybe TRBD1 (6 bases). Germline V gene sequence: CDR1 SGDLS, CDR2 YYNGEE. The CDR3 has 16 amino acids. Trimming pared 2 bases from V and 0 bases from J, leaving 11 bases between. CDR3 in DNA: TGTGCCAGCAGCGTTGGGGGCAGATCGAACACCGGGGAGCTGTTTTTT. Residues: CASSVGGRSNTGELFF.

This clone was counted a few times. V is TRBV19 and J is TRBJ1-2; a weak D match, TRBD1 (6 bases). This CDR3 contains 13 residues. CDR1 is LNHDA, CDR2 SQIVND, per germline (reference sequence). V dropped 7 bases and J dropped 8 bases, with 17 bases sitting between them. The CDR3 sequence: CASIPPRGEGYTF. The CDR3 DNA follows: TGTGCCAGTATCCCCCCCAGGGGAGAAGGCTACACCTTC.

Here the CDR3 reads CASSVRSGGYEQYF. DNA for the CDR3: TGTGCCAGCAGCGTGAGGTCAGGGGGGTACGAGCAGTACTTC. The genes are TRBV9 and TRBJ2-7; the D gene is possibly TRBD1 (7 bases). Germline CDR1 reads SGDLS; CDR2 reads YYNGEE. Trimming pared 2 bases from V and 4 bases from J, leaving 13 bases between. The CDR3 is 14 residues long.

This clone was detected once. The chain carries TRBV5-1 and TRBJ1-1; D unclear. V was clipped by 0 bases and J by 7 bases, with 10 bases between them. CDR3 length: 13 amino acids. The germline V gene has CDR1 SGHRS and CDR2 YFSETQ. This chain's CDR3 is CASSLGGALEAFF. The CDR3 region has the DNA TGCGCCAGCAGCTTGGGAGGAGCCCTTGAAGCTTTCTTT.

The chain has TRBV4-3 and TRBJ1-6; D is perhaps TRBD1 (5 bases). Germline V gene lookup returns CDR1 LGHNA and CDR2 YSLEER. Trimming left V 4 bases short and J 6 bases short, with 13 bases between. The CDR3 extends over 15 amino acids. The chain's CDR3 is CASSPWRGGNSPLHF. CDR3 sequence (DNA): TGCGCCAGCAGCCCCTGGAGGGGCGGTAATTCACCCCTCCACTTT.

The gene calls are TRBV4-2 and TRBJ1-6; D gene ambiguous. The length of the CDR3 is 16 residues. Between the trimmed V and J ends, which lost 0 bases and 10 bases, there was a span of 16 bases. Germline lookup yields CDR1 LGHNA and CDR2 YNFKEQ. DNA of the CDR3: TGTGCCAGCAGCCAAGACGAGCGGGGTTCAAAATCACCCCTCCACTTT. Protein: CASSQDERGSKSPLHF.

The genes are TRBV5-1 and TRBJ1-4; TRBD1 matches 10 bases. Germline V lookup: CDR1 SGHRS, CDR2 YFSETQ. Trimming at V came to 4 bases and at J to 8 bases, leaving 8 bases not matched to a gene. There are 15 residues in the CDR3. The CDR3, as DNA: TGCGCCAGCAGCCTCGGGACAGGGGTAGGGGAAAAACTGTTTTTT. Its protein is CASSLGTGVGEKLFF.

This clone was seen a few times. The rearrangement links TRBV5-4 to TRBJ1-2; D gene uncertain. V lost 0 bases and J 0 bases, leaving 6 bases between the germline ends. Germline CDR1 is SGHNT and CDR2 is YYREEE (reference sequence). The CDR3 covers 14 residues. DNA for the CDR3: TGTGCCAGCAGCTTGGCTAGGACTAACTATGGCTACACCTTC. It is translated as CASSLARTNYGYTF.

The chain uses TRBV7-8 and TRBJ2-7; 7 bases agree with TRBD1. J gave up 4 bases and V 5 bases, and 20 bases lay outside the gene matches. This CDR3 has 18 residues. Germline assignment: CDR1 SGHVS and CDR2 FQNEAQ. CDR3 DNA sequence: TGTGCCAGCAGCCCGTCGTACCAGGGGGTAAAACCCTCGTACGAGCAGTACTTC. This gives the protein CASSPSYQGVKPSYEQYF.

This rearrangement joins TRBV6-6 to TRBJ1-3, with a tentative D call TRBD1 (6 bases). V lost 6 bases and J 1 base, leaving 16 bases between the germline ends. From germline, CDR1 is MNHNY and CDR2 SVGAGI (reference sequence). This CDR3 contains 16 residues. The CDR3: CASSLPQQGSGNTIYF. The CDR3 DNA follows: TGTGCCAGCAGCCTCCCACAACAGGGTTCTGGAAACACCATATATTTT.

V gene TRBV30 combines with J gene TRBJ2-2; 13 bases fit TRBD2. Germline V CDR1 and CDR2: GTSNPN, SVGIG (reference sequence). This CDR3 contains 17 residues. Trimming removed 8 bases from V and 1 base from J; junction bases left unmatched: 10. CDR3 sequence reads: CAVSGTSGTQNTGELFF. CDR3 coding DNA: TGTGCCGTTTCCGGGACTAGCGGGACCCAGAACACCGGGGAGCTGTTTTTT.

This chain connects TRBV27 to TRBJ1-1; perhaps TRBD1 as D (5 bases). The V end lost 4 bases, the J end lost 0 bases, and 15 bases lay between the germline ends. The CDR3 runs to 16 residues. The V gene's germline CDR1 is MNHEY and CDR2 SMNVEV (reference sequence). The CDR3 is CASSSSGVEMNTEAFF. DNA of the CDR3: TGTGCCAGCAGTTCCTCGGGGGTAGAAATGAACACTGAAGCTTTCTTT.

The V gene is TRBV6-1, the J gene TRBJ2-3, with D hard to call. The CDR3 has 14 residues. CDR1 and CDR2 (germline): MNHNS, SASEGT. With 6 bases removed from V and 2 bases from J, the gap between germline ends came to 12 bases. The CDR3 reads CASSTQLSTDTQYF. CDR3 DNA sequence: TGTGCCAGCAGCACCCAACTTTCCACAGATACGCAGTATTTT.

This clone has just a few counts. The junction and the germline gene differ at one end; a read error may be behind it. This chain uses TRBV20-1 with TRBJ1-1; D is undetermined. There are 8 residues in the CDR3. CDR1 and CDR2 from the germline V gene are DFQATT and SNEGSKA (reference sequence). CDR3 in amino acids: CSALESIF. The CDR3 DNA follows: TGCAGTGCACTAGAGTCGATCTTT.

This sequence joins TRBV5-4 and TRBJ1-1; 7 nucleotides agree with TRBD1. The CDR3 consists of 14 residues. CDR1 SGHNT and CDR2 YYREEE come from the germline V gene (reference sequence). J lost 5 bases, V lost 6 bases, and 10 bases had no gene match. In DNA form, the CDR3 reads TGTGCCAGCAAAGAGACAGGGTTGAGAACTGAAGCTTTCTTT. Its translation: CASKETGLRTEAFF. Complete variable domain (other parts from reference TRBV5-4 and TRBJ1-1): ETGVTQSPTHLIKTRGQQVTLRCSSQSGHNTVSWYQQALGQGPQFIFQYYREEENGRGNFPPRFSGLQFPNYSSELNVNALELDDSALYLCASKETGLRTEAFFGQGTRLTVV.

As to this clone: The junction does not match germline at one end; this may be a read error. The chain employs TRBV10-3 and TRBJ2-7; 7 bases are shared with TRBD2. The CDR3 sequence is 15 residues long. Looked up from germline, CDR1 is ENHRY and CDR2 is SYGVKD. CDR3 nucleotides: TGTGCCATCAGCGAGTTAGCGGGCCAAACCTACGAGCAGTACTTC. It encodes CAISELAGQTYEQYF.

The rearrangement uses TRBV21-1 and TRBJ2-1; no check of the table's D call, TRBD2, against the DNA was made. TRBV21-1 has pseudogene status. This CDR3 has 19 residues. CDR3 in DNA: TGTGCCAGCAGCAAAAGAGGACTAGCGGGGGCCAAAACTTACAATGAGCAGTTCTTC. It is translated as CASSKRGLAGAKTYNEQFF.